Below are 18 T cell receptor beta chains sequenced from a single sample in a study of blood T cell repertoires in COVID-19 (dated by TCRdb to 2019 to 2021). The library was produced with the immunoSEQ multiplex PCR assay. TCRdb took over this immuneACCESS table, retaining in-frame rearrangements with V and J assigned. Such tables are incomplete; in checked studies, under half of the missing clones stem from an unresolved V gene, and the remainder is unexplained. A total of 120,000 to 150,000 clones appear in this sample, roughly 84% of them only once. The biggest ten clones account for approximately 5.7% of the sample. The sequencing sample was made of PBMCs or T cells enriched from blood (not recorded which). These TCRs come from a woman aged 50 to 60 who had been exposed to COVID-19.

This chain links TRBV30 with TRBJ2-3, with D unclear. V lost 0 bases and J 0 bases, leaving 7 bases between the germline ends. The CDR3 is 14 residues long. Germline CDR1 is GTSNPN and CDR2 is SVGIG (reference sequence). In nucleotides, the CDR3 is TGTGCCTGGAGTGTCCTTACTAGCACAGATACGCAGTATTTT. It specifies CAWSVLTSTDTQYF.

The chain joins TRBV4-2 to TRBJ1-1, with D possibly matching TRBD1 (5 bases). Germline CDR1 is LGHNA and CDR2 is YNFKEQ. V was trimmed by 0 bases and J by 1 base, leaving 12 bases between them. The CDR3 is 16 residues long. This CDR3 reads CASSQDEKGRNTEAFF. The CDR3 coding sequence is TGTGCCAGCAGCCAAGATGAGAAGGGGCGGAACACTGAAGCTTTCTTT.

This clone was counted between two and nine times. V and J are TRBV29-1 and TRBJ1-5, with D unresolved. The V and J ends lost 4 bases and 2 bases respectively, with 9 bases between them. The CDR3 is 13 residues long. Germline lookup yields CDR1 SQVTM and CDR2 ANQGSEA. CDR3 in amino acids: CSVGEVGNQPQHF. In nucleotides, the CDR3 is TGCAGCGTTGGGGAGGTCGGCAATCAGCCCCAGCATTTT.

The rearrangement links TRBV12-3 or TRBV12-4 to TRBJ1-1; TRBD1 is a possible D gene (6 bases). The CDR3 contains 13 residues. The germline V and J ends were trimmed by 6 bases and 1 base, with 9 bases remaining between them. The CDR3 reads CASRRGGNTEAFF. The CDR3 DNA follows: TGTGCCAGCAGGAGGGGGGGGAACACTGAAGCTTTCTTT.

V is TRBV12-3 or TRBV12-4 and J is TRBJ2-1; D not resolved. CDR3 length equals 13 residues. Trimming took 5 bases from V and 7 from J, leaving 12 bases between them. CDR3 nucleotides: TGTGCCAGCAGTCCGTCTTACTCTAATGAGCAGTTCTTC. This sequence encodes CASSPSYSNEQFF.

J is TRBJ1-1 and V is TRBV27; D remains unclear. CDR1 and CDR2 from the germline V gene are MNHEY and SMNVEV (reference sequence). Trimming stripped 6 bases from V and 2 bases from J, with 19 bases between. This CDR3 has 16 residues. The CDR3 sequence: CASSIDPRRFNTEAFF. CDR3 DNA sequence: TGTGCCAGCAGCATAGACCCCAGGAGGTTTAACACTGAAGCTTTCTTT.

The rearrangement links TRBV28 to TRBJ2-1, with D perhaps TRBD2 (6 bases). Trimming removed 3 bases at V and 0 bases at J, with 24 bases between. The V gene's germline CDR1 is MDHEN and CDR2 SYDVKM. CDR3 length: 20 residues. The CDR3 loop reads CASSFSWEDTSWSSYNEQFF. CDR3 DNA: TGTGCCAGCAGTTTCTCGTGGGAGGACACGTCCTGGAGCTCCTACAATGAGCAGTTCTTC.

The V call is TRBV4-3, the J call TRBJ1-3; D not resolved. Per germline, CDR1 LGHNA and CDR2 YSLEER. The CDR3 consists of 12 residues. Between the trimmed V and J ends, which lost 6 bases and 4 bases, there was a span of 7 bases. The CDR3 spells CASSLRGNTIYF. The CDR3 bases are TGCGCCAGCAGTCTACGAGGAAACACCATATATTTT.

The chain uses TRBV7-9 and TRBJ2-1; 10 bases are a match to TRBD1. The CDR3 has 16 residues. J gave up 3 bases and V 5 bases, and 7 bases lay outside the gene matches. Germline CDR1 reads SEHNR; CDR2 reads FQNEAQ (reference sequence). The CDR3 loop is CASSPGTGVDYNEQFF. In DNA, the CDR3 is TGTGCCAGCAGCCCAGGGACAGGGGTCGACTACAATGAGCAGTTCTTC. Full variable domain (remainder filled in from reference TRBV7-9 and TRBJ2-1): DTGVSQNPRHKITKRGQNVTFRCDPISEHNRLYWYRQTLGQGPEFLTYFQNEAQLEKSRLLSDRFSAERPKGSFSTLEIQRTEQGDSAMYLCASSPGTGVDYNEQFFGPGTRLTVL.

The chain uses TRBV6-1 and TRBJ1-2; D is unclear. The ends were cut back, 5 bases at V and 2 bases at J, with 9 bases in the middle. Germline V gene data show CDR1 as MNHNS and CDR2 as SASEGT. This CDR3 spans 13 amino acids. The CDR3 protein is CASSILVNYGYTF. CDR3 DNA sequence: TGTGCCAGCAGTATTCTTGTGAACTATGGCTACACCTTC.

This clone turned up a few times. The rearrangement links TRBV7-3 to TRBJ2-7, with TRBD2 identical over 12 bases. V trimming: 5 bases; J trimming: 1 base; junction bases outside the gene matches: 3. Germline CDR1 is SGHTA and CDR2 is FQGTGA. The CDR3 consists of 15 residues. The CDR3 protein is CASSTSGGPSYEQYF. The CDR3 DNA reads TGTGCCAGCAGCACTAGCGGGGGGCCATCCTACGAGCAGTACTTC.

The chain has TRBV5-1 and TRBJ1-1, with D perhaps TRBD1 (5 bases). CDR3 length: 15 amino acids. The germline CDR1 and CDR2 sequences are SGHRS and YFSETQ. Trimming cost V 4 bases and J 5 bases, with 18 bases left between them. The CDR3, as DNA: TGCGCCAGCAGCCTGACCCGGGGCCGGGGGACTGAAGCTTTCTTT. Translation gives CASSLTRGRGTEAFF.

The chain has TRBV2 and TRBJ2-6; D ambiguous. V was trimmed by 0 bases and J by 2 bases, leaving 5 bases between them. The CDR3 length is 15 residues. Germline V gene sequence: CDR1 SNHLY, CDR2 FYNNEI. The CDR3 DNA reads TGTGCCAGCAGTGAAGCCCGGGCTGGGGCCAACGTCCTGACTTTC. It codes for CASSEARAGANVLTF.

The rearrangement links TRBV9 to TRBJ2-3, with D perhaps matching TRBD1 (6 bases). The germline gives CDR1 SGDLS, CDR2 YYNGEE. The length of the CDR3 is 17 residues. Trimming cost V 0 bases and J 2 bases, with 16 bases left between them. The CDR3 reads CASSVEGGRFPTDTQYF. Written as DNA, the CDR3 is TGTGCCAGCAGCGTAGAAGGGGGTAGGTTCCCCACAGATACGCAGTATTTT.

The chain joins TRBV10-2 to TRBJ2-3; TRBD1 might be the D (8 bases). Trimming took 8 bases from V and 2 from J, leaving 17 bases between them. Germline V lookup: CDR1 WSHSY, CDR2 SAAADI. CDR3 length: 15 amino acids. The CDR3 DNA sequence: TGCGCCAGCTCCACAGGGGGGGGGCACACAGATACGCAGTATTTT. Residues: CASSTGGGHTDTQYF.

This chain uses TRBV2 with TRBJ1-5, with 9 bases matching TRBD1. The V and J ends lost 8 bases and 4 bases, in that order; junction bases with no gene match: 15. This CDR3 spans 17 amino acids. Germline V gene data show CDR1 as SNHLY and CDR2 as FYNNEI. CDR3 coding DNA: TGTGCCAGCGTAGGACCCGGGGGGACAGGGTTAAATCAGCCCCAGCATTTT. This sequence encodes CASVGPGGTGLNQPQHF.

The CDR3, as DNA: TGCGCCAGCAGCTTGTCGCAGTCTGGAAACACCATATATTTT. It specifies CASSLSQSGNTIYF. The chain couples TRBV5-1 to TRBJ1-3; D is unresolved. V was cut by 1 base and J by 1 base, with 6 bases left in between. CDR1 SGHRS and CDR2 YFSETQ come from the germline V gene. The CDR3 is 14 amino acids. Combining the CDR3 with reference TRBV5-1 and TRBJ1-3 gives the whole variable domain KAGVTQTPRYLIKTRGQQVTLSCSPISGHRSVSWYQQTPGQGLQFLFEYFSETQRNKGNFPGRFSGRQFSNSRSEMNVSTLELGDSALYLCASSLSQSGNTIYFGEGSWLTVV.

In DNA, the CDR3 is TGTGCCAGCAGTGACCGGGTGGTAGAGACCCAGTACTTC. As protein: CASSDRVVETQYF. The chain couples TRBV2 to TRBJ2-5; no clear D gene. Germline-derived CDR1 and CDR2 are SNHLY and FYNNEI. V lost 3 bases to trimming and J lost 4 bases, with 9 bases between them. The length of the CDR3 is 13 residues.